A selection of T cell receptor beta chains follows, all from one sample in a study of cytomegalovirus exposure and HLA in healthy donors. The repertoire was sequenced with immunoSEQ multiplex PCR; TCRdb's copy has only in-frame clones and lacks some. The data contain nearly 80,000 clones, 93% of them seen just once; the ten biggest clones take up approximately 4%. Sequencing was carried out using PBMCs. The receptors shown here come from a woman in her twenties or thirties in good health and CMV-seronegative. The CDR3 runs from the conserved cysteine through the conserved F or W. Fields, in order: V gene, CDR3 length, J gene, D gene, clone size, CDR3 protein, CDR3 DNA. A D gene is named only where the DNA matches it firmly. Only part of the rows carry a size: once, few, many, or a class if the clone is expanded.

V: TRBV10-3; length: 14; J: TRBJ1-2; D: -; size: -; CDR3: CAIRNLTGWEGYTF; DNA: TGTGCCATCAGGAATCTCACAGGGTGGGAAGGCTACACCTTC
V: TRBV14; length: 19; J: TRBJ2-5; D: -; size: -; CDR3: CASSQEKGKTDRSQETQYF; DNA: TGTGCCAGCAGCCAAGAGAAAGGGAAGACAGACCGATCTCAAGAGACCCAGTACTTC
V: TRBV6-1; length: 13; J: TRBJ1-6; D: -; size: -; CDR3: CASQVSYNSPLHF; DNA: TGTGCCAGCCAGGTCTCCTATAATTCACCCCTCCACTTT
V: TRBV28; length: 14; J: TRBJ1-3; D: -; size: -; CDR3: CASSLGSAGNTIYF; DNA: TGTGCCAGCAGTTTAGGCTCCGCTGGAAACACCATATATTTT
V: TRBV29-1; length: 14; J: TRBJ1-3; D: TRBD1; size: -; CDR3: CSAQTGTAGNTIYF; DNA: TGCAGCGCCCAAACCGGGACAGCTGGAAACACCATATATTTT
V: TRBV19; length: 15; J: TRBJ2-1; D: -; size: -; CDR3: CASSPLRQVPNEQFF; DNA: TGTGCCAGTAGTCCCCTTAGACAGGTACCTAATGAGCAGTTCTTC
V: TRBV7-2; length: 15; J: TRBJ2-3; D: TRBD2; size: -; CDR3: CASSLLAGAADTQYF; DNA: TGTGCCAGCAGCTTACTAGCGGGAGCCGCAGATACGCAGTATTTT
V: TRBV28; length: 14; J: TRBJ1-4; D: -; size: -; CDR3: CASSSGSTNEKLFF; DNA: TGTGCCAGCAGTTCAGGGTCAACTAATGAAAAACTGTTTTTT
V: TRBV29-1; length: 12; J: TRBJ1-1; D: -; size: -; CDR3: CSVVVGGSEAFF; DNA: TGCAGCGTTGTGGTGGGGGGGTCTGAAGCTTTCTTT
V: TRBV9; length: 15; J: TRBJ2-1; D: TRBD1; size: -; CDR3: CASSVGAGGRNEQFF; DNA: TGTGCCAGCAGCGTAGGTGCAGGGGGCCGGAATGAGCAGTTCTTC
V: TRBV9; length: 14; J: TRBJ1-2; D: TRBD1; size: -; CDR3: CASSGRGGVGGYTF; DNA: TGTGCCAGCAGCGGACGAGGGGGCGTAGGTGGCTACACCTTC
V: TRBV10-3; length: 13; J: TRBJ1-2; D: -; size: -; CDR3: CAISLDSNYGYTF; DNA: TGTGCCATCAGTCTTGACAGTAACTATGGCTACACCTTC
V: TRBV14; length: 16; J: TRBJ2-2; D: -; size: -; CDR3: CASSHFRDNNTGELFF; DNA: TGTGCCAGCAGCCATTTCCGGGACAACAACACCGGGGAGCTGTTTTTT
V: TRBV28; length: 15; J: TRBJ1-4; D: -; size: once; CDR3: CASSERTVRGEKLFF; DNA: TGTGCCAGCAGTGAAAGGACAGTAAGGGGTGAAAAACTGTTTTTT
V: TRBV29-1; length: 13; J: TRBJ2-3; D: -; size: -; CDR3: CSVGGGPTDTQYF; DNA: TGCAGCGTTGGGGGAGGACCCACAGATACGCAGTATTTT
V: TRBV5-4; length: 15; J: TRBJ2-7; D: TRBD1; size: -; CDR3: CASSRGQVKEYEQYF; DNA: TGTGCCAGCAGCCGGGGACAGGTTAAAGAATACGAGCAGTACTTC
V: TRBV28; length: 14; J: TRBJ1-1; D: -; size: -; CDR3: CASRLQQGSNEAFF; DNA: TGTGCCAGCAGACTACAACAGGGATCCAATGAAGCTTTCTTT
V: TRBV6-5; length: 15; J: TRBJ2-7; D: TRBD2; size: -; CDR3: CASSPRGVSSYEQYF; DNA: TGTGCCAGCAGCCCTCGGGGGGTTTCTTCCTACGAGCAGTACTTC
V: TRBV18; length: 15; J: TRBJ1-4; D: -; size: -; CDR3: CASSPTSAANEKLFF; DNA: TGTGCCAGCTCACCCACGAGTGCGGCAAATGAAAAACTGTTTTTT
V: TRBV5-1; length: 14; J: TRBJ1-4; D: TRBD1; size: -; CDR3: CASSPDRGDEKLFF; DNA: TGCGCCAGCAGCCCCGACAGGGGGGATGAAAAACTGTTTTTT
V: TRBV5-1; length: 14; J: TRBJ2-7; D: TRBD2; size: few; CDR3: CASSLVASGAEQYF; DNA: TGCGCCAGCAGCTTGGTGGCTAGCGGGGCGGAGCAGTACTTC
V: TRBV7-2; length: 16; J: TRBJ1-4; D: -; size: -; CDR3: CASSPPNRNYNEKLFF; DNA: TGTGCCAGCAGCCCCCCCAACAGGAATTATAATGAAAAACTGTTTTTT
V: TRBV29-1; length: 12; J: TRBJ1-2; D: TRBD1; size: -; CDR3: CSVATGNGGYTF; DNA: TGCAGCGTCGCGACAGGGAACGGTGGCTACACCTTC
V: TRBV10-1; length: 15; J: TRBJ2-7; D: TRBD2; size: -; CDR3: CASSESTGGVYEQYF; DNA: TGCGCCAGCAGTGAGTCGACGGGGGGGGTCTACGAGCAGTACTTC
V: TRBV7-9; length: 16; J: TRBJ2-1; D: TRBD1; size: once; CDR3: CASTETGSGSYNEQFF; DNA: TGTGCCAGCACGGAGACAGGGTCTGGCTCCTACAATGAGCAGTTCTTC
V: TRBV5-1; length: 17; J: TRBJ2-5; D: TRBD1; size: -; CDR3: CASSPAPPGQGAETQYF; DNA: TGCGCCAGCAGCCCTGCCCCCCCGGGACAGGGGGCGGAGACCCAGTACTTC
V: TRBV5-1; length: 16; J: TRBJ1-4; D: -; size: once; CDR3: CASSLGAGFTNEKLFF; DNA: TGCGCCAGCAGCTTGGGCGCCGGGTTTACTAATGAAAAACTGTTTTTT
V: TRBV18; length: 17; J: TRBJ2-1; D: TRBD1; size: -; CDR3: CASSPPKRGQGRNEQFF; DNA: TGTGCCAGCTCACCACCAAAACGGGGACAGGGAAGGAATGAGCAGTTCTTC
V: TRBV6-1; length: 14; J: TRBJ2-1; D: TRBD2; size: once; CDR3: CASSGTSGVFLQFF; DNA: TGTGCCAGCAGTGGGACTAGCGGGGTTTTTTTACAGTTCTTC
V: TRBV4-1; length: 19; J: TRBJ1-1; D: TRBD1; size: -; CDR3: CASSQALGQTFRSNTEAFF; DNA: TGCGCCAGCAGCCAAGCCTTGGGACAGACATTTCGATCGAACACTGAAGCTTTCTTT
V: TRBV18; length: 16; J: TRBJ1-4; D: TRBD1; size: -; CDR3: CASSPVTGGTNEKLFF; DNA: TGTGCCAGCTCACCAGTTACAGGGGGGACTAATGAAAAACTGTTTTTT
V: TRBV7-2; length: 14; J: TRBJ2-4; D: -; size: -; CDR3: CASSLDGRANIQYF; DNA: TGTGCCAGCAGCTTAGATGGCAGGGCAAACATTCAGTACTTC
V: TRBV6-6; length: 16; J: TRBJ2-7; D: TRBD2; size: -; CDR3: CASSLPELAGIYEQYF; DNA: TGTGCCAGCAGCCTCCCTGAACTAGCGGGAATCTACGAGCAGTACTTC
V: TRBV29-1; length: 17; J: TRBJ2-1; D: TRBD2; size: once; CDR3: CSVEGKLGLIKYNEQFF; DNA: TGCAGCGTTGAGGGGAAGTTGGGACTAATAAAATACAATGAGCAGTTCTTC
V: TRBV7-8; length: 19; J: TRBJ2-5; D: TRBD1; size: -; CDR3: CASSFNRARQGSRQETQYF; DNA: TGTGCCAGCAGTTTTAACCGAGCGAGACAGGGGAGCCGTCAAGAGACCCAGTACTTC
V: TRBV7-8; length: 15; J: TRBJ2-7; D: TRBD1; size: -; CDR3: CASSLAQGVTGEQYF; DNA: TGTGCCAGCAGCTTAGCCCAGGGGGTCACGGGCGAGCAGTACTTC
V: TRBV7-9; length: 15; J: TRBJ1-1; D: -; size: once; CDR3: CASSRSGGRDTEAFF; DNA: TGTGCCAGCAGCCGTAGTGGGGGCAGGGACACTGAAGCTTTCTTT
V: TRBV5-1; length: 20; J: TRBJ2-7; D: TRBD2; size: -; CDR3: CASRTATGIPTSGSSYEQYF; DNA: TGCGCCAGCAGAACGGCCACAGGGATACCAACTAGCGGGAGCTCCTACGAGCAGTACTTC
V: TRBV27; length: 13; J: TRBJ1-6; D: TRBD1; size: few; CDR3: CASQGQGNSPLHF; DNA: TGTGCCAGCCAGGGACAGGGGAATTCACCCCTCCACTTT
V: TRBV5-1; length: 14; J: TRBJ1-5; D: TRBD1; size: -; CDR3: CASSLQGAGQPQHF; DNA: TGCGCCAGCAGCCTACAGGGGGCGGGTCAGCCCCAGCATTTT
V: TRBV7-2; length: 14; J: TRBJ2-7; D: -; size: -; CDR3: CASSFRGPSYEQYF; DNA: TGTGCCAGCAGCTTCCGGGGTCCCTCCTACGAGCAGTACTTC
V: TRBV7-2; length: 15; J: TRBJ1-6; D: -; size: -; CDR3: CASSLQGAYNSPLHF; DNA: TGTGCCAGCAGCTTACAGGGCGCCTATAATTCACCCCTCCACTTT
V: TRBV4-3; length: 16; J: TRBJ1-3; D: -; size: once; CDR3: CASSQDYRRRGNTIYF; DNA: TGCGCCAGCAGCCAAGACTATAGAAGGCGGGGAAACACCATATATTTT
V: TRBV7-3; length: 16; J: TRBJ2-1; D: TRBD1; size: -; CDR3: CASSLRSGGSYNEQFF; DNA: TGTGCCAGCAGCTTACGTTCAGGGGGCTCCTACAATGAGCAGTTCTTC
V: TRBV30; length: 16; J: TRBJ2-5; D: -; size: -; CDR3: CAWSVLPSRERETQYF; DNA: TGTGCCTGGAGTGTACTCCCTTCGAGGGAGAGAGAGACCCAGTACTTC
V: TRBV30; length: 12; J: TRBJ2-7; D: -; size: -; CDR3: CAWTRDSYEQYF; DNA: TGTGCCTGGACAAGAGACTCCTACGAGCAGTACTTC
V: TRBV6-6; length: 16; J: TRBJ1-5; D: TRBD1; size: -; CDR3: CASSPDRVGRNQPQHF; DNA: TGTGCCAGCAGCCCCGACAGGGTAGGGAGGAATCAGCCCCAGCATTTT
V: TRBV5-1; length: 14; J: TRBJ1-2; D: -; size: -; CDR3: CASSFGDALDGYTF; DNA: TGCGCCAGCAGCTTTGGAGACGCTTTAGATGGCTACACCTTC
V: TRBV7-2; length: 13; J: TRBJ1-2; D: TRBD1; size: -; CDR3: CASSLDRGYGYTF; DNA: TGTGCCAGCAGCTTAGACAGGGGGTATGGCTACACCTTC
V: TRBV4-1; length: 15; J: TRBJ2-1; D: TRBD2; size: -; CDR3: CASSQEGTRGNEQFF; DNA: TGCGCCAGCAGCCAAGAGGGGACTAGAGGCAATGAGCAGTTCTTC
V: TRBV12-2; length: 13; J: TRBJ2-5; D: -; size: -; CDR3: CASLRDREETQYF; DNA: TGTGCAAGTCTCCGGGACAGGGAGGAGACCCAGTACTTC
V: TRBV10-1; length: 15; J: TRBJ2-7; D: -; size: -; CDR3: CASRAGESSFYEQYF; DNA: TGCGCCAGCAGGGCAGGGGAGTCGAGCTTCTACGAGCAGTACTTC
V: TRBV7-9; length: 13; J: TRBJ2-7; D: -; size: -; CDR3: CASSLAGQLEQYF; DNA: TGTGCCAGCAGCTTAGCGGGGCAGTTGGAGCAGTACTTC
V: TRBV30; length: 15; J: TRBJ1-5; D: TRBD1; size: once; CDR3: CAWSERGPRVGPQHF; DNA: TGTGCCTGGAGTGAGAGGGGGCCTAGGGTAGGGCCCCAGCATTTT
V: TRBV6-6; length: 16; J: TRBJ1-1; D: -; size: once; CDR3: CASRPGQYFLNTEAFF; DNA: TGTGCCAGCAGACCGGGACAATATTTTCTGAACACTGAAGCTTTCTTT
V: TRBV30; length: 14; J: TRBJ2-7; D: -; size: -; CDR3: CAWSVTGTPYEQYF; DNA: TGTGCCTGGAGTGTAACGGGGACTCCCTACGAGCAGTACTTC
V: TRBV18; length: 16; J: TRBJ1-6; D: TRBD1; size: -; CDR3: CASSDRGVTYNSPLHF; DNA: TGTGCCAGCTCGGACAGGGGGGTCACCTATAATTCACCCCTCCACTTT